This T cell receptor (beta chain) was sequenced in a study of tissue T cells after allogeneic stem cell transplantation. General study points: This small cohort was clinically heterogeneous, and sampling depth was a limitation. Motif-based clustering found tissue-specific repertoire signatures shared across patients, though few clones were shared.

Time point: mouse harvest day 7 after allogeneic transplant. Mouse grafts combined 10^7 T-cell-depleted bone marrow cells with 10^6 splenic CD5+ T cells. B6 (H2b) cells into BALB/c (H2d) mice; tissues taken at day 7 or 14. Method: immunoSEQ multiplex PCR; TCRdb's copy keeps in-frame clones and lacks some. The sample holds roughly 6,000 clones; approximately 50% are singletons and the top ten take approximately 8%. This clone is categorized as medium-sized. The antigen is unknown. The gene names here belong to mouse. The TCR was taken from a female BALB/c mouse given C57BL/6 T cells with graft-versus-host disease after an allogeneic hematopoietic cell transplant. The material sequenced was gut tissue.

The CDR3 bases that were read are TGTGCCAGCAGCCACACAAGACAGAACACAGAAGTCTTC. It specifies CASSHTRQNTEVF. In full, the CDR3 reads CASSHTRQNTEVFF. The V gene is TRBV5, the J gene TRBJ1-1; D remains ambiguous. The missing CDR3 end, 1 residue past where the read stops, is filled in from the germline J gene. CDR3 size: 14 residues. V was trimmed by 3 bases and J by 0 bases, leaving 8 bases between them. Germline values: CDR1 LGHNA, CDR2 YNLKQL (reference sequence).